This T cell receptor beta chain was captured in a study of neurological immune-mediated disorders. This clonotype was seen at least ten times. Germline lookup yields CDR1 SGHRS and CDR2 YFSETQ. V lost 4 bases, J lost 0 bases, and 10 bases lay in between. This CDR3 has 15 amino acids. Over 200 million TCR-beta sequences, together covering 15-18 subjects, were produced by every individual sequencing run that was carried out. TCRdb reprocessed the 5' RACE reads via MiXCR and lists one record per CDR3 protein. In the table there are some 20,000 distinct CDR3 sequences, 14% of which are singletons. The receptor's source is a woman aged 55-75 years with HTLV-1-associated myelopathy (HAM/TSP). Specimen: CD4+ T cells from blood. The chain links TRBV5-1 to TRBJ1-4; no clear D gene. This chain's CDR3 is CASSLGRATNEKLFF. The CDR3 DNA reads as TGCGCCAGCAGCCTCGGACGCGCAACTAATGAAAAACTGTTTTTT. Variable domain in full (rest from reference TRBV5-1 and TRBJ1-4): KAGVTQTPRYLIKTRGQQVTLSCSPISGHRSVSWYQQTPGQGLQFLFEYFSETQRNKGNFPGRFSGRQFSNSRSEMNVSTLELGDSALYLCASSLGRATNEKLFFGSGTQLSVL.